Presented here are 3 T cell receptor beta chains from one specimen sequenced in a study of blood T cell repertoires in COVID-19. Data came from immunoSEQ multiplex PCR; TCRdb stores just in-frame clones and leaves some out. The sample has fewer than 200,000 clones, approximately 80% seen once. Sequenced: PBMCs or T cells enriched from blood (not recorded which). The source is a middle-aged man who had recovered from COVID-19.

The J gene is TRBJ2-1, the V gene TRBV5-8, with 7 bases matching TRBD1. Germline lookup yields CDR1 SGHTS and CDR2 YDEGEE. The CDR3 extends over 16 amino acids. Trimming took 4 bases from V and 5 from J; bases not matched to a gene: 12. The CDR3 region is CASSHVVTGEDNEQFF. Written as DNA, the CDR3 is TGTGCCAGCAGCCACGTTGTAACAGGGGAAGACAATGAGCAGTTCTTC.

The chain recombines TRBV16 with TRBJ1-2, with D maybe TRBD1 (6 bases). CDR1 is KGHSY and CDR2 is FQNENV in the germline V gene. V was pared by 5 bases and J by 8 bases, with 15 bases between. The CDR3 contains 13 residues. The chain's CDR3 is CASSYWGRGGYTF. CDR3 in DNA: TGTGCCAGCAGCTATTGGGGGCGCGGAGGCTACACCTTC.

The rearrangement uses TRBV11-2 and TRBJ1-1; TRBD1 is a possible D gene (5 bases). This CDR3 has 15 residues. Germline values: CDR1 SGHAT, CDR2 FQNNGV. Trimming shortened V by 1 base and J by 4 bases, and 13 bases separated the two germline ends. CDR3 DNA: TGTGCCAGCAGCTTAGCTGTCAGGGCGAGCACTGAAGCTTTCTTT. This translates into CASSLAVRASTEAFF. The variable domain in full, with the rest retrieved from reference TRBV11-2 and TRBJ1-1, is EAGVAQSPRYKIIEKRQSVAFWCNPISGHATLYWYQQILGQGPKLLIQFQNNGVVDDSQLPKDRFSAERLKGVDSTLKIQPAKLEDSAVYLCASSLAVRASTEAFFGQGTRLTVV.